This is a list of T cell receptor beta chains from one sample in a study of T cells in Graves' hyperthyroidism and ophthalmopathy. In TCRdb, the multiplex PCR reads were re-called with MiXCR into one record per CDR3 protein. Counted here are over 350,000 distinct CDR3 sequences, more than 12% occurring once; the ten biggest clones make up around 27%. The specimen sequenced was blood. The source of these receptors is a man aged 50-59 years with Graves' ophthalmopathy. Each CDR3 is given without its conserved first and last residue. Fields, in order: CDR3 length, V gene, D gene, CDR3 protein. The D gene is left open where the match is weak.

>11|TRBV28|.
ASRSGTFYEQY
>12|TRBV6-2/TRBV6-3|.
ASSGPLEAYEQY
>11|TRBV19|TRBD1
ASSRDRDYGYT
>15|TRBV5-6|.
ASSFSPARIAKNIQY
>11|TRBV29-1|TRBD2
SVLSGTRNEQF
>11|TRBV2|TRBD1
ASIARGPYEQY
>13|TRBV15|TRBD2
ATSAERDPTDTQY
>12|TRBV6-1|TRBD2
ASRWLAGVEEQY
>11|TRBV15|.
ATSFGAGAEAF
>12|TRBV27|TRBD2
ASNLAGEPDTQY
>14|TRBV6-1|.
ASSAISGGFSYEQY
>13|TRBV5-1|TRBD2
ASSVIAGGTDTQY
>15|TRBV13|TRBD2
ASSLLGLAGGPVSQY
>11|TRBV6-1|TRBD2
ASRWTSSYEQY
>12|TRBV6-1|.
ASTPQGGRSEQF
>11|TRBV5-1|.
ASSFTSTGELF
>9|TRBV20-1|TRBD2
SVSGRYEQY
>13|TRBV5-8|.
ASNRARRLPGELF
>17|TRBV7-9|.
ASTPPGGGATLFTDTQY
>12|TRBV2|.
ARASTGPNSPLH
>10|TRBV2|.
ASKGSYNEQF
>13|TRBV4-1|TRBD1
ASSPDRGGSYEQY
>12|TRBV12-3/TRBV12-4|TRBD2
ASSPSSGRKTQY
>11|TRBV11-2|TRBD2
ASSHRTSYEQY
>14|TRBV5-1|TRBD2
ASSLSGLGNTGELF
>11|TRBV30|.
AWRMDGNTEAF
>13|TRBV6-1|.
ASSYLGRRNTEAF
>11|TRBV19|.
ASRRLRNTEAF
>10|TRBV20-1|.
SAAPHYNEQF
>14|TRBV27|TRBD2
ASSRSGGSVTGELF
>10|TRBV7-9|.
ATDLGGYEQY
>13|TRBV5-8|TRBD1
ASSWRQGANSPLH
>14|TRBV28|.
ASSLIPGESTDTQY
>13|TRBV29-1|TRBD1
SVEGVQGGFREQY
>14|TRBV13|TRBD2
ASSSTTSVNTDTQY
>12|TRBV20-1|.
SAKIDSLPGELF
>14|TRBV5-1|.
ASSLASRQRADTQY
>14|TRBV24-1|.
ATSEGRRPNTGELF
>14|TRBV6-1|.
ASIEEQGYRSKGYT
>12|TRBV9|.
ASSVGQGSDEQY
>12|TRBV19|.
ASSIPGKTYEQY
>13|TRBV9|.
ASSEASSYNSPLH
>13|TRBV6-2/TRBV6-3|TRBD2
ASRLPSGSYNEQF
>12|TRBV2|.
ASSDIGVRDEQF
>12|TRBV20-1|.
SATGRIVSYEQY
>11|TRBV5-1|.
ASSSNDGYEQY
>12|TRBV6-1|TRBD1
ASSLRTGAYEQY
>16|TRBV7-2|.
ASSLLGWGAKGDTEAF
>13|TRBV5-1|TRBD1
ASSGTGQGIHEQY
>11|TRBV2|.
ASSGGFNSPLH
>11|TRBV20-1|.
SARWPEENTIY
>12|TRBV11-3|TRBD1
ASSFRDRDYEQY
>11|TRBV3-1|TRBD2
ASSQLAGGFQF